The T cell receptor beta chain under discussion was sequenced for a study of vaccination effects on CD4 cells after COVID-19. The repertoire was sequenced with immunoSEQ multiplex PCR; TCRdb's copy has only in-frame clones and lacks some. The data show 35,000 to 40,000 clones, 55% to 75% seen once. Per the germline V gene, CDR1 is SGHAT and CDR2 is FQNNGV. Trimming shortened V by 1 base and J by 6 bases, and 9 bases separated the two germline ends. This CDR3 comprises 13 residues. Before any sequencing was done, the ViraFEST assay used viral peptide pools to expand antigen-specific CD4+ T cells. With roughly 10 days of culture completed, CD4+ T cells were isolated. A PCR test confirmed that the person had SARS-CoV-2 infection between March and December 2020. Of note for this clone: What it recognizes is unknown.

The clonotype was recovered from a human donor who had a prior SARS-CoV-2 infection. V and J are TRBV11-2 and TRBJ1-2, with D perhaps TRBD1 (6 bases). This specimen consisted of CD4+ T cells from PBMCs cultured with HCoV-NL63 spike peptides, obtained before COVID-19 vaccination. The CDR3 is CASSLAGANGYTF. Here the CDR3 DNA reads TGTGCCAGCAGCTTAGCAGGGGCGAATGGCTACACCTTC.